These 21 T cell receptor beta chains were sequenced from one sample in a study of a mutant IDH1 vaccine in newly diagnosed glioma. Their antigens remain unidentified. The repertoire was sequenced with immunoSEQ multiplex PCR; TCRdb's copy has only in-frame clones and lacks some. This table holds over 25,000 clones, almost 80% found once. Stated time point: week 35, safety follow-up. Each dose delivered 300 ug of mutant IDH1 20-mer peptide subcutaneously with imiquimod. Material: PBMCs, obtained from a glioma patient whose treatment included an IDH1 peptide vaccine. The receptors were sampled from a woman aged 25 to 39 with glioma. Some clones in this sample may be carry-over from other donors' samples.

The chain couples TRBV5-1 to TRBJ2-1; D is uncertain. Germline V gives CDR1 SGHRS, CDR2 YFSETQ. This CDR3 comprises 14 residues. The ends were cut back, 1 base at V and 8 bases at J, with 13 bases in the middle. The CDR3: CASSLSRIVDEQFF. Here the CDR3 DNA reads TGCGCCAGCAGCTTGAGCAGAATCGTCGATGAGCAGTTCTTC.

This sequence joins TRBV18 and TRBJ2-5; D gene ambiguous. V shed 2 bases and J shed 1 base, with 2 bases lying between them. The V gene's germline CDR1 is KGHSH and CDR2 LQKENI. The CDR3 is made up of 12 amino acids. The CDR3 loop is CASSPGQETQYF. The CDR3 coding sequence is TGTGCCAGCTCACCAGGCCAAGAGACCCAGTACTTC. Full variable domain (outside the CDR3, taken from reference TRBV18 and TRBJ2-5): NAGVMQNPRHLVRRRGQEARLRCSPMKGHSHVYWYRQLPEEGLKFMVYLQKENIIDESGMPKERFSAEFPKEGPSILRIQQVVRGDSAAYFCASSPGQETQYFGPGTRLLVL.

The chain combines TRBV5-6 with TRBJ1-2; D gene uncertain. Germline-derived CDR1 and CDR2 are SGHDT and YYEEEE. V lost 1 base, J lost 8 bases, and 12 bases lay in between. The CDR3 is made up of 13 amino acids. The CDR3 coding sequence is TGTGCCAGCAGCTTGTACAGAGTCTGCGGCTACACCTTC. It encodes CASSLYRVCGYTF.

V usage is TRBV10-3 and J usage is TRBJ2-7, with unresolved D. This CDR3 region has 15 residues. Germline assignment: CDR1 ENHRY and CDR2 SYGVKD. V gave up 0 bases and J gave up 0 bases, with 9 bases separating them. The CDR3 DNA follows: TGTGCCATCAGTGAGTCGAAAGTAAGCTCCTACGAGCAGTACTTC. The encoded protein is CAISESKVSSYEQYF.

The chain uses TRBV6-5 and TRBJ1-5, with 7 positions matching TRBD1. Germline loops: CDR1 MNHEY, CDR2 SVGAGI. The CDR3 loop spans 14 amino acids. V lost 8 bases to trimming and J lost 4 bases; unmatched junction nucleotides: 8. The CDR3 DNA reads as TGTGCCAGCGGGACAGCCTCTTCTAATCAGCCCCAGCATTTT. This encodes CASGTASSNQPQHF.

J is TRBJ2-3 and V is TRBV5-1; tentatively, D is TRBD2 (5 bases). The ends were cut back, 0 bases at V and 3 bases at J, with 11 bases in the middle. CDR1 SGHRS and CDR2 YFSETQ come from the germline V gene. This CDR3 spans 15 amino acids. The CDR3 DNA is TGCGCCAGCAGCTTGGGGGGAGTACGAACAGATACGCAGTATTTT. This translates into CASSLGGVRTDTQYF.

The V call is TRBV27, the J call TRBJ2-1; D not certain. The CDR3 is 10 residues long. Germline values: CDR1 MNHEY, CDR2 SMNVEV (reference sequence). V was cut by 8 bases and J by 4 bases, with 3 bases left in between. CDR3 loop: CASGYNEQFF. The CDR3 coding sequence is TGTGCCAGCGGATACAATGAGCAGTTCTTC.

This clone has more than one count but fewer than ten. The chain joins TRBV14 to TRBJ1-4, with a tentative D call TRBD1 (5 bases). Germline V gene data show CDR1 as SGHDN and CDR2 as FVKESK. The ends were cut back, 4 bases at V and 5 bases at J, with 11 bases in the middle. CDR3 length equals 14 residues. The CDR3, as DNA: TGTGCCAGCAGCCGGAGGGGTGTGAATGAAAAACTGTTTTTT. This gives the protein CASSRRGVNEKLFF. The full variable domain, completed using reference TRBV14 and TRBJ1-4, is EAGVTQFPSHSVIEKGQTVTLRCDPISGHDNLYWYRRVMGKEIKFLLHFVKESKQDESGMPNNRFLAERTGGTYSTLKVQPAELEDSGVYFCASSRRGVNEKLFFGSGTQLSVL.

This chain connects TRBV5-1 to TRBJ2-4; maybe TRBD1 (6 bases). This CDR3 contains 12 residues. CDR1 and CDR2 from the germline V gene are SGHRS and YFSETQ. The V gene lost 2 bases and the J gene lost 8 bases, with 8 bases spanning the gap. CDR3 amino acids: CASSFKGDIQYF. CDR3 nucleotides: TGCGCCAGCAGCTTTAAGGGGGACATTCAGTACTTC.

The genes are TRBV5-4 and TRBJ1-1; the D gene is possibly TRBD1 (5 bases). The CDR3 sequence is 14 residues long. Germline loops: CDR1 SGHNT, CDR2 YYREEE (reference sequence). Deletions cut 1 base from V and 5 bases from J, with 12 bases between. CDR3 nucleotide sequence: TGTGCCAGCAGCTTGAAAGGGGCGCTTACTGAAGCTTTCTTT. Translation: CASSLKGALTEAFF.

The CDR3 protein is CASSDRFTTQYF. In DNA, the CDR3 is TGTGCCAGCAGCGACAGGTTCACTACGCAGTATTTT. The J gene is TRBJ2-3, the V gene TRBV11-3; TRBD1 might be the D (6 bases). With 5 bases removed from V and 8 bases from J, the gap between germline ends came to 11 bases. CDR1 SGHNT and CDR2 YENEEA come from the germline V gene. This CDR3 is built from 12 residues.

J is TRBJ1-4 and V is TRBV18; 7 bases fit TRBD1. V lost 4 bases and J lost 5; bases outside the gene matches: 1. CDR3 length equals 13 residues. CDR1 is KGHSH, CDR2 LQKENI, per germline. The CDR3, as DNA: TGTGCCAGCTCACTGGGACAGAATGAAAAACTGTTTTTT. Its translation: CASSLGQNEKLFF.

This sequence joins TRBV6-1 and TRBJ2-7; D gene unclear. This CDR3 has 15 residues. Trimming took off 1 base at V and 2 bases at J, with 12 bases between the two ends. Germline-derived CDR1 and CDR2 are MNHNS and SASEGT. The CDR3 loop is CASSEVPSGPYEQYF. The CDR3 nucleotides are TGTGCCAGCAGTGAAGTCCCCTCCGGCCCCTACGAGCAGTACTTC.

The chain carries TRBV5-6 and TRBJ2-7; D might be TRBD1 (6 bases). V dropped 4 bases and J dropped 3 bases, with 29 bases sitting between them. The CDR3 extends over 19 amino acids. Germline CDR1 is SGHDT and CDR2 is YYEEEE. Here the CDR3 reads CASSQEIPERTEDYYEQYF. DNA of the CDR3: TGTGCCAGCAGCCAGGAAATCCCCGAACGGACAGAAGATTACTACGAGCAGTACTTC.

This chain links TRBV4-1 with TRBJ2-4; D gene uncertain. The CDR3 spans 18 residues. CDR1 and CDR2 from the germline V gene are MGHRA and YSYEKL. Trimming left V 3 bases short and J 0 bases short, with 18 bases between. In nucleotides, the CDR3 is TGCGCCAGCAGCCAGGGCTCGGTCACCGGGTTAGCCAAAAACATTCAGTACTTC. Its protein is CASSQGSVTGLAKNIQYF.

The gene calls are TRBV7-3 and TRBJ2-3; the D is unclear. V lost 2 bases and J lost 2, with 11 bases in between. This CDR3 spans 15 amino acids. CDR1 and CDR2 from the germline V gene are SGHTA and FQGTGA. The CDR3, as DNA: TGTGCCAGCAGCTTAGGTGACACCTCCACAGATACGCAGTATTTT. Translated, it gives CASSLGDTSTDTQYF. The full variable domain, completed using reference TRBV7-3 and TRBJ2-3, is GAGVSQTPSNKVTEKGKYVELRCDPISGHTALYWYRQSLGQGPEFLIYFQGTGAADDSGLPNDRFFAVRPEGSVSTLKIQRTERGDSAVYLCASSLGDTSTDTQYFGPGTRLTVL.

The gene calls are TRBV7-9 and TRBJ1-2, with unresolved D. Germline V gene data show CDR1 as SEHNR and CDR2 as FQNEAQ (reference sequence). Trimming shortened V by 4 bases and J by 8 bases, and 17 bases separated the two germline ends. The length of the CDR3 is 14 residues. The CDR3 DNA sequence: TGTGCCAGCAGCTCGGCCGAGGTTTTGCAGGGCTACACCTTC. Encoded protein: CASSSAEVLQGYTF.

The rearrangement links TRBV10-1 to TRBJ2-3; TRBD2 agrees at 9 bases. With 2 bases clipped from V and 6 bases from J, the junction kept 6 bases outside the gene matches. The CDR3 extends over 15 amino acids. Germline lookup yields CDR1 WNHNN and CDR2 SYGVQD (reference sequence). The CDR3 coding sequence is TGCGCCAGCAGTGAGGATAGCGGGAGTGTGGATACGCAGTATTTT. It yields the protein CASSEDSGSVDTQYF.

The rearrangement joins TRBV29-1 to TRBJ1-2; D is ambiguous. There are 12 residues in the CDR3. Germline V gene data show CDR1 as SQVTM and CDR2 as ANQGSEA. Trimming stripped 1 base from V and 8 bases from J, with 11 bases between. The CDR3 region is CSVEGGSGGYTF. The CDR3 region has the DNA TGCAGCGTTGAAGGAGGGTCAGGCGGCTACACCTTC.

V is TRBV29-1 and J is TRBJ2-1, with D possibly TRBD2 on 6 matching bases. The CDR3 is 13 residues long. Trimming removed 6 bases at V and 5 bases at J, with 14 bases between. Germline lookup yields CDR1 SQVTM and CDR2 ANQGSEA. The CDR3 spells CSVGGSTHNEQFF. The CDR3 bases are TGCAGCGTGGGGGGTAGCACCCACAATGAGCAGTTCTTC.

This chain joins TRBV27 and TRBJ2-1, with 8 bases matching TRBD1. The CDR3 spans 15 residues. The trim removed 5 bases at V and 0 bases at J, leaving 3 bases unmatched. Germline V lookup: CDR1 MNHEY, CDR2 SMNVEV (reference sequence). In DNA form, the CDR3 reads TGTGCCAGCAGTGGACAGGGATCCTCCTACAATGAGCAGTTCTTC. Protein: CASSGQGSSYNEQFF.